This T cell receptor (beta chain) emerged from a study of blood T cell repertoires in COVID-19. Study background: Collection of acute and convalescent COVID-19 samples took place in the United States, Italy and Spain. Sources were T cells, B-cell-depleted T cells, or PBMCs; the material itself was cDNA or gDNA.

This clone was counted once. In the original analysis: Estimation of nucleated cell counts was performed using reference gene primer amplification. This table comes from immunoSEQ multiplex PCR, and its TCRdb copy is limited to in-frame clones, with some not included. The V and J calls and the clone size are those of that table, but D and trimming were determined from the DNA. The table lists about 310,000 clones, around 87% of them singletons. Germline V gives CDR1 MNHNY, CDR2 SVGAGI (reference sequence). J was trimmed by 4 bases and V by 6 bases; bases with no gene match: 4. This CDR3 is 14 amino acids long.

The TCR originated in a woman between 45 and 65 years old who had recovered from COVID-19. The chain couples TRBV6-6 to TRBJ2-2; TRBD2 matches at 8 bases. The sequenced material came from peripheral blood. The CDR3 DNA follows: TGTGCCAGCAGGGGGCGGGAGGCCACCGGGGAGCTGTTTTTT. The encoded protein is CASRGREATGELFF.